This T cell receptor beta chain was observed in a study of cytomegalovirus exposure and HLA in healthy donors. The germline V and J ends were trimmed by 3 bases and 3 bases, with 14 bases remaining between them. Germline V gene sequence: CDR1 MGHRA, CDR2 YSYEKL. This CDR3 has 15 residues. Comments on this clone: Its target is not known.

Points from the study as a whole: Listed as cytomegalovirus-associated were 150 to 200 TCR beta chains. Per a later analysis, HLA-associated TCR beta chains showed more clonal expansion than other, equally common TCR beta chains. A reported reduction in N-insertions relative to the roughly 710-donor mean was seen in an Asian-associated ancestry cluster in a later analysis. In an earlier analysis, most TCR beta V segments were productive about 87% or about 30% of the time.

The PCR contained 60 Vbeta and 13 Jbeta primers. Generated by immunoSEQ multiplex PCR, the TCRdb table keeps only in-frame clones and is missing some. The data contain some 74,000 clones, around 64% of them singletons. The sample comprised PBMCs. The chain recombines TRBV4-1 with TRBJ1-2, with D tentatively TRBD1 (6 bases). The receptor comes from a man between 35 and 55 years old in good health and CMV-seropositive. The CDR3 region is CASSQTQGSDYGYTF. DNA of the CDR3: TGCGCCAGCAGCCAGACTCAGGGGAGCGACTATGGCTACACCTTC.